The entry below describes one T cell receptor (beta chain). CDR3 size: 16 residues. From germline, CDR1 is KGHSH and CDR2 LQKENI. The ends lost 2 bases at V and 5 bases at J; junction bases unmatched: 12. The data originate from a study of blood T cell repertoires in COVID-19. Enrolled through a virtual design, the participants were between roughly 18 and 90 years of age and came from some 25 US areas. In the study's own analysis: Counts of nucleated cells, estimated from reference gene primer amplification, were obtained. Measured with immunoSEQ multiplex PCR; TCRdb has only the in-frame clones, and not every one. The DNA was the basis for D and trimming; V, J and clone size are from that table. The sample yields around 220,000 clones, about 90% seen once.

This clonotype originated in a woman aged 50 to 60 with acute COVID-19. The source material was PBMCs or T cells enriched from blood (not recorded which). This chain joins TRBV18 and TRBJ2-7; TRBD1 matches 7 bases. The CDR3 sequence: CASSPIPIRGLNEQYF. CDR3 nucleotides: TGTGCCAGCTCACCAATTCCTATAAGGGGGCTGAACGAGCAGTACTTC.